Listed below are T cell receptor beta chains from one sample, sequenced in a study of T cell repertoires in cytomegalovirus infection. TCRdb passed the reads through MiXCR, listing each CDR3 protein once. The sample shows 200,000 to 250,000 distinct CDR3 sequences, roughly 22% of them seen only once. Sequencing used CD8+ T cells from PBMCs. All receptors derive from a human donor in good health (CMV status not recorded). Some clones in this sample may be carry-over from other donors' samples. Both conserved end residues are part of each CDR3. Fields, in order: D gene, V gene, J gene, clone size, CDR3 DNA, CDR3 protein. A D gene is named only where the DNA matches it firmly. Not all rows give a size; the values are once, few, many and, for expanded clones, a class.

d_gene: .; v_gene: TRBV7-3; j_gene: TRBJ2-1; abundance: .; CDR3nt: TGTGCCAACAGCTCCCCCTCGGGGGACGGCCACTCAAGGGAGCAGTTCTTC; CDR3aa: CANSSPSGDGHSREQFF
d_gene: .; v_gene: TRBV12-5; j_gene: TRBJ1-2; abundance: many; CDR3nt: TGTGCTAGTGGTTTGGGTTTGAACTATGGCTACACCTTC; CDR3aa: CASGLGLNYGYTF
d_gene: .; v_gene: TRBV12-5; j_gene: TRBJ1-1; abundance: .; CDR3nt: TGTGCTAGTGGTTTGGTACTTCCCGGTGATTTCTTT; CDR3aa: CASGLVLPGDFF
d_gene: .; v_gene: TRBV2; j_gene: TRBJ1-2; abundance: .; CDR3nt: TGTGCCAGCAGTGAAGGCCTCAAATACTATGGCTACACCTTC; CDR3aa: CASSEGLKYYGYTF
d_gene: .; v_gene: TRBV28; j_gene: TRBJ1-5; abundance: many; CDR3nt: TGTGCCAGCTCTGTCTTCGGGGATCAGCCCCAGCATTTT; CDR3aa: CASSVFGDQPQHF
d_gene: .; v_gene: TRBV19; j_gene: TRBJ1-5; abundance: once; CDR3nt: TGTGCCAGTAGTGGGGTGGAGGACAATCAGCCCCAGCATTTT; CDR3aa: CASSGVEDNQPQHF
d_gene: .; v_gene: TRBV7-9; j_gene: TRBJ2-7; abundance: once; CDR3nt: TGTGCCAGCAGCATATCGCAGGGGGGGGTCTACGAGCAGTACTTC; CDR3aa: CASSISQGGVYEQYF
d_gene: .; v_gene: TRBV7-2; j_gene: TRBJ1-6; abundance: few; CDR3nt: TGTGCCAGCAGCTTAAGTCAGTACGGGACGGTCAATTCACCCCTCCACTTT; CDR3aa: CASSLSQYGTVNSPLHF
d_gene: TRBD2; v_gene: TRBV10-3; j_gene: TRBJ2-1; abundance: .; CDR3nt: TGTGCCATCAGTACTCTCGCGGGGGGCCACAATGAGCAGTTCTTC; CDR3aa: CAISTLAGGHNEQFF
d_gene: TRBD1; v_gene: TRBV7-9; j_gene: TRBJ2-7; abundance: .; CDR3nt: TGTGCCAGCAGCCCCGACAGGGCCGAGCAGTACTTC; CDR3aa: CASSPDRAEQYF
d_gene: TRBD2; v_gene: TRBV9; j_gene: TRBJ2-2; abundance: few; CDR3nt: TGTGCCAGCAGCGTTAGCGGGGGGGACACCGGGGAGCTGTTTTTT; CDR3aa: CASSVSGGDTGELFF
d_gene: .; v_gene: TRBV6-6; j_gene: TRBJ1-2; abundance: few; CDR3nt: TGTGCCAGCAGTTTGGTTGAGGTCCGCTATGGCTACACCTTC; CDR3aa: CASSLVEVRYGYTF
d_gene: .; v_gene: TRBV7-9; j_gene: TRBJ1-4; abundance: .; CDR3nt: TGTGCCAGCAGCTTAGCGCCTCGGCAGTCGGATGAAAAACTGTTTTTT; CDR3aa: CASSLAPRQSDEKLFF
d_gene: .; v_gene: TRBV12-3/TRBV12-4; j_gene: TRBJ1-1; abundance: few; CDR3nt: TGTGCCAGCAGTCCCTCGGCGGGGGGGACTGAAGCTTTCTTT; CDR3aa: CASSPSAGGTEAFF
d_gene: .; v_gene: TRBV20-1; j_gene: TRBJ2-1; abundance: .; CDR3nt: TGCAGTGCTAGAGGGGACGTTGGCTCCTACAATGAGCAGTTCTTC; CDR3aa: CSARGDVGSYNEQFF
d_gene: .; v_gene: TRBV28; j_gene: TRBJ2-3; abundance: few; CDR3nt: TGTGCCAGCAGTACTCCTTACAGGGAAGTAGGAGATACGCAGTATTTT; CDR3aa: CASSTPYREVGDTQYF
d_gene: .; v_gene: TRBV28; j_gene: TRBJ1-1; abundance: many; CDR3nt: TGTGCCAGCAGTTTACCAGGGGAGACTGAAGCTTTCTTT; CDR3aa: CASSLPGETEAFF
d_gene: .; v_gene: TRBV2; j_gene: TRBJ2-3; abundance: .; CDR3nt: TGTGCCAGCAGCTCCAAGGGGTCGCTAGATACGCAGTATTTT; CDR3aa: CASSSKGSLDTQYF
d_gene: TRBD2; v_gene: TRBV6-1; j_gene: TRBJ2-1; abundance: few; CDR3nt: TGTGCCCTCGGGGGGGGGAGCTCCTACAATGAGCAGTTCTTC; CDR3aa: CALGGGSSYNEQFF
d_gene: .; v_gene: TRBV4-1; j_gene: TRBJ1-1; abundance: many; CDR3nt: TGCGCCAGCAGGAAAGGGAACACTGAAGCTTTCTTT; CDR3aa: CASRKGNTEAFF
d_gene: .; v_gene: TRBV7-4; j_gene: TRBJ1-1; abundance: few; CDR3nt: TGTGCCAGCAGCCCCGCGATTGATACTGAAGCTTTCTTT; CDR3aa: CASSPAIDTEAFF
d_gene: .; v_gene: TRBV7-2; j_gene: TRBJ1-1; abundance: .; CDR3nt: TGTGCCAGCAGCTTAGCGCCTTGGGATGGGGTGAACACTGAAGCTTTCTTT; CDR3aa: CASSLAPWDGVNTEAFF
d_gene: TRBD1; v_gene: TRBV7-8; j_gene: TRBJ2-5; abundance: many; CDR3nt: TGTGCCAGCAGCTTAGAGGGCAGGGGGCCTCAGACCCAGTACTTC; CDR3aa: CASSLEGRGPQTQYF
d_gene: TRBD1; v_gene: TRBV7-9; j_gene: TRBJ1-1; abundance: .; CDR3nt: TGTGCCAGCAGCCCCACCGTGGGGGACAGGGCCACTGAAGCTTTCTTT; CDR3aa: CASSPTVGDRATEAFF
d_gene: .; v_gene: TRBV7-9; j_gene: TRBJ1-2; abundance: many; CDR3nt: TGTGCCAGCAGCTCCACCGTCTATGGCTACACCTTC; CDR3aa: CASSSTVYGYTF
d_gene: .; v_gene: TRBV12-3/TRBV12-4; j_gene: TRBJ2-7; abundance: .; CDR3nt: TGTGCCAGCAGCTCGGACACCCGCCGCCGCGAGCAGTACTTC; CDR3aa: CASSSDTRRREQYF
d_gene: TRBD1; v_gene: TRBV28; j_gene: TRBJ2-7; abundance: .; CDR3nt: TGTGCCAGCAGTTCCCCAGAATACAGGGGGCCTTCATCCTCCTACGAGCAGTACTTC; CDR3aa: CASSSPEYRGPSSSYEQYF
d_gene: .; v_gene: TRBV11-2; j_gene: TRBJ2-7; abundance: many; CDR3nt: TGTGCCAGCAGCTTAGAGGAGGGGGGACCGGGACACTACGAGCAGTACTTC; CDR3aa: CASSLEEGGPGHYEQYF
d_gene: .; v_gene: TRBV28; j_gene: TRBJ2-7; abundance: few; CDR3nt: TGTGCCAGCAACAAATTTAGGGCCTACGAGCAGTACTTC; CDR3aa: CASNKFRAYEQYF
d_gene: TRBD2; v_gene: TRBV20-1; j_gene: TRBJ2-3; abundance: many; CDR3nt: TGCAGTGCAATGACTAGCGGGGCAGATACGCAGTATTTT; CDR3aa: CSAMTSGADTQYF
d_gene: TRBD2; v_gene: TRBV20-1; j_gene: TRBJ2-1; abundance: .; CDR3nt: TGCAGTGCTAGAGATGATCCGGGGGGGCTTGAGCAGTTCTTC; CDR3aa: CSARDDPGGLEQFF
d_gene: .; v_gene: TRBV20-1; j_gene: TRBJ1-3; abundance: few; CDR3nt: TGCAGTGCTAGAGATCTGGCACAAGTAAACACCATATATTTT; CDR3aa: CSARDLAQVNTIYF
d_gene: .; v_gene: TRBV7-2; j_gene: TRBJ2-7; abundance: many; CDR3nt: TGTGCCAGCAGCTTAGAAGGGTCAGTCTCCTATTCCTACGAGCAGTACTTC; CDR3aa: CASSLEGSVSYSYEQYF
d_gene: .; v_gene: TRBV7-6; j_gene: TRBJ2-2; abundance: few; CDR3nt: TGTGCCAGCAGCGGTGGGACGGCGAACACCGGGGAGCTGTTTTTT; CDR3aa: CASSGGTANTGELFF
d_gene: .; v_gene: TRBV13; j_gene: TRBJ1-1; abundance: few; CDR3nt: TGTGCCAGCAGCTCCGGGGGAAGCGGCACTGAAGCTTTCTTT; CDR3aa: CASSSGGSGTEAFF
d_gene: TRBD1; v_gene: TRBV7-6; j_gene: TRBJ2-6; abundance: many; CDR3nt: TGTGCCAGCAGCGGGACAGGAGCTTTCTCTGGGGCCAACGTCCTGACTTTC; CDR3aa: CASSGTGAFSGANVLTF
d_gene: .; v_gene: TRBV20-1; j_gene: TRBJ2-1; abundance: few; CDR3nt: TGCAGTGCTAGTGACGGCTCGAGCTCCTACAATGAGCAGTTCTTC; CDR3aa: CSASDGSSSYNEQFF
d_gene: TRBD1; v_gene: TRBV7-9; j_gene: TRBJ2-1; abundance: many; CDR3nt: TGTGCCAGCAGCTCCCCGGGACAGGAGTTCTACAATGAGCAGTTCTTC; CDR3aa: CASSSPGQEFYNEQFF
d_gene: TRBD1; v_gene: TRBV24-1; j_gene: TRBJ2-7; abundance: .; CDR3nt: TGTGCCACCAGTGATGTGGACAGGGTGAGATCCTACGAGCAGTACTTC; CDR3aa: CATSDVDRVRSYEQYF
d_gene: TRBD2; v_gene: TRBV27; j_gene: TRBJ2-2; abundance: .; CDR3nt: TGTGCCAGCAGTTTGGCTAGCGGGGGTTTCACCGGGGAGCTGTTTTTT; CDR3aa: CASSLASGGFTGELFF
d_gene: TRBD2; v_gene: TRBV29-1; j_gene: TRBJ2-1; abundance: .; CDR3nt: TGCAGCGTGACTACTAGCGGAATCTCCTACAATGAGCAGTTCTTC; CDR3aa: CSVTTSGISYNEQFF
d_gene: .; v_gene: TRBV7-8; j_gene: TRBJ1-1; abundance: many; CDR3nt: TGTGCCAGCAGTCATGCCACAGGGACTGAAGCTTTCTTT; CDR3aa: CASSHATGTEAFF
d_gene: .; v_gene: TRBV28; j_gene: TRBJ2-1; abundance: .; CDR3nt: TGTGCCAGCAGTACCACCCTCGCGGGGTGGTTAGATGAGGAGTTCTTC; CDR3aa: CASSTTLAGWLDEEFF
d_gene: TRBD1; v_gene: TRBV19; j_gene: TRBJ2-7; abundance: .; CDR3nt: TGTGCCAGTACCCTCGGGACAGGCCCCTACGAGCAGTACTTC; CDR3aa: CASTLGTGPYEQYF
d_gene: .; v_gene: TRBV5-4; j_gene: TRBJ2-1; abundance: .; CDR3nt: TGTGCCAGCAGCTTATCGGGGATAGAGCAGTTCTTC; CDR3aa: CASSLSGIEQFF
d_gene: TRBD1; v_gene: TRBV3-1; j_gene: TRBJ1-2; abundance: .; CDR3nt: TGTGCCAGCAGCCAGACTGGACAGGGGGCTGTGGACTATGGCTACACCTTC; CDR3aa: CASSQTGQGAVDYGYTF